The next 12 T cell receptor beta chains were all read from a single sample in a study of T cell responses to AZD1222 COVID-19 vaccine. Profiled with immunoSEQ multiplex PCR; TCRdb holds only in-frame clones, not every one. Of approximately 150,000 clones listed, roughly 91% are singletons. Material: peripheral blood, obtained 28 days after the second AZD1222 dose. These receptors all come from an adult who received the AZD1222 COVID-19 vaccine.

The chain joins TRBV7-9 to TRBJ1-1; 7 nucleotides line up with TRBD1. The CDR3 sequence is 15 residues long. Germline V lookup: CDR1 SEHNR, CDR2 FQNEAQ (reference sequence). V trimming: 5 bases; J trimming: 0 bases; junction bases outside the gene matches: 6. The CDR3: CASSPGQVLNTEAFF. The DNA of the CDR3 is TGTGCCAGCAGCCCCGGACAGGTATTGAACACTGAAGCTTTCTTT.

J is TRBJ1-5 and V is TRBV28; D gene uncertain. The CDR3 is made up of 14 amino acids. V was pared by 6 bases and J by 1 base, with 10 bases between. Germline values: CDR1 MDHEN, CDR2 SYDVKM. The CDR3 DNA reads TGTGCCAGCAGCTCCAACGGGAGCAATCAGCCCCAGCATTTT. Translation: CASSSNGSNQPQHF.

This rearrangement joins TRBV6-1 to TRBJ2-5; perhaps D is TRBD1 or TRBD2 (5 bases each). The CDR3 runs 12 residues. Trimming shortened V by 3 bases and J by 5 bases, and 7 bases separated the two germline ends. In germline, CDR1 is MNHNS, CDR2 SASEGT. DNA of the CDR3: TGTGCCAGCAGTGAGGGGGTGGAGACCCAGTACTTC. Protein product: CASSEGVETQYF.

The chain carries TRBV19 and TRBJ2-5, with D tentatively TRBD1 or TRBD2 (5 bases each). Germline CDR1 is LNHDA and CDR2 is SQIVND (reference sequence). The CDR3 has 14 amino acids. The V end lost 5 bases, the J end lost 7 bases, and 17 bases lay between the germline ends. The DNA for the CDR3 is TGTGCCAGTAGTTTTACAGGTATCGAGGGGACCCAGTACTTC. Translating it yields CASSFTGIEGTQYF.

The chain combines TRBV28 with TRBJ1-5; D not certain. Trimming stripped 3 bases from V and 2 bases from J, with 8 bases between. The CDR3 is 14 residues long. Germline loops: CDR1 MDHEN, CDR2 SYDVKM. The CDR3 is CASSFRQRNQPQHF. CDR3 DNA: TGTGCCAGCAGTTTCCGGCAGCGCAATCAGCCCCAGCATTTT.

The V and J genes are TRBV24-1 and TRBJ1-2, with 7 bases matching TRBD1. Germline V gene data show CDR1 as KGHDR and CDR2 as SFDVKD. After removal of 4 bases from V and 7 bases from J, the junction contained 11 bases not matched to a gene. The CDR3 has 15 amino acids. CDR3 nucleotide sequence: TGTGCCACCAGTGACCAAAGACAGGGCGTAAGTGGCTACACCTTC. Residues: CATSDQRQGVSGYTF.

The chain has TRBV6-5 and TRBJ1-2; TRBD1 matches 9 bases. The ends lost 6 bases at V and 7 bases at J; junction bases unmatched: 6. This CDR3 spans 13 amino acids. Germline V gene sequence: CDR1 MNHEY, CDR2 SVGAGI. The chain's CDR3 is CASSQQGAGGYTF. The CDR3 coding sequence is TGTGCCAGCAGCCAACAGGGGGCTGGTGGCTACACCTTC.

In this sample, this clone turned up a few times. This chain's CDR3 is CASSPWDSPNEQYF. In DNA form, the CDR3 reads TGTGCCAGCAGTCCCTGGGACAGCCCTAACGAGCAGTACTTC. The V and J genes are TRBV6-5 and TRBJ2-7; 7 nucleotides line up with TRBD1. Germline CDR1 and CDR2: MNHEY and SVGAGI. V gave up 5 bases and J gave up 5 bases; unmatched junction bases: 9. The CDR3 is 14 residues long.

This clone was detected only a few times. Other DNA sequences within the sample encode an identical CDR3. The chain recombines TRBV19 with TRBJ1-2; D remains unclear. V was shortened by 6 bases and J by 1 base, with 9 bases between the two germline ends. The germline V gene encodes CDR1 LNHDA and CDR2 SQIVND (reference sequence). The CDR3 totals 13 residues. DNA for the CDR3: TGTGCCAGTAGCACGGGATTTAACTATGGCTACACCTTC. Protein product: CASSTGFNYGYTF.

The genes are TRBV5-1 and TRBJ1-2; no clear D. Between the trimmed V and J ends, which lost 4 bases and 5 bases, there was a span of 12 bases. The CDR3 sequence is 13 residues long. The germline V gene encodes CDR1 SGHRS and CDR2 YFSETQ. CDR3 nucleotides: TGCGCCAGCAGCCCCGAGGCGGGATATGGCTACACCTTC. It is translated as CASSPEAGYGYTF.

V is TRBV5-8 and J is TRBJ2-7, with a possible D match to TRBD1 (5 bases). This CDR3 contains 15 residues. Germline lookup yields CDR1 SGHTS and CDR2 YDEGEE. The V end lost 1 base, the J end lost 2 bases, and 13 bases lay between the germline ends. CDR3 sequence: CASSLQGTGAYEQYF. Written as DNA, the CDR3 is TGTGCCAGCAGCTTGCAGGGAACTGGGGCCTACGAGCAGTACTTC.

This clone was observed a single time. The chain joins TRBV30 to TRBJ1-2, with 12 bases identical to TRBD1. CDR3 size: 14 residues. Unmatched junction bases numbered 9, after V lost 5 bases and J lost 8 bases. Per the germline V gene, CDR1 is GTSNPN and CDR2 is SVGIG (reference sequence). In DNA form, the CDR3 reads TGTGCCTGGGCCCCGGGACAGGGGGCTTGGGGCTACACCTTC. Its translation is CAWAPGQGAWGYTF.